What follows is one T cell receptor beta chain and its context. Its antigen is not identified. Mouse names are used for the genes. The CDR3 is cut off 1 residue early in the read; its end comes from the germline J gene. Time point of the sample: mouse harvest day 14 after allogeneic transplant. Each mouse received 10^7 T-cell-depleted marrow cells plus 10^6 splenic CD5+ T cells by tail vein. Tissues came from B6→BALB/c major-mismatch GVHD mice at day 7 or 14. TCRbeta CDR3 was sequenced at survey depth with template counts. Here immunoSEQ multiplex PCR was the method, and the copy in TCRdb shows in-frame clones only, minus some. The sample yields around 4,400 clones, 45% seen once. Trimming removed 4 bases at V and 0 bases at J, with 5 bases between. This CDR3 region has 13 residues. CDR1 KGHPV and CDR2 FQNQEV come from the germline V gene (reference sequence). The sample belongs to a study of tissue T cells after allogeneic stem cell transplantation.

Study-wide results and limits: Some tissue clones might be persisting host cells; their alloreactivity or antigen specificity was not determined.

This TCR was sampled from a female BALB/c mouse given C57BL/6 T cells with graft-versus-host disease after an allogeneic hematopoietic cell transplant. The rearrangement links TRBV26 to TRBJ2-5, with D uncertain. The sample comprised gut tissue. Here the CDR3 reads CASSPFNQDTQYF. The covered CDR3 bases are TGTGCCAGCAGTCCTTTTAACCAAGACACCCAGTAC.